This T cell receptor (beta chain) was sequenced in a study of T cells in Graves' hyperthyroidism and ophthalmopathy. Study overall: Once the initial diagnosis was made, peripheral blood was obtained before any treatment.

The CDR3 covers 16 residues. The germline V and J ends were trimmed by 1 base and 0 bases, with 10 bases remaining between them. Per the germline V gene, CDR1 is SGHDT and CDR2 is YYEEEE. This clonotype was detected a few times. The antigen is undetermined. Inclusion characteristics of ophthalmopathy patients comprised a Clinical Activity Score of at least 3, a NOSPECS grade of at least 4, and duration under 3 months. Investigators excluded patients with uncontrolled infection, other autoimmune disease, pregnancy or lactation. Overall study results and limits: Patients with ophthalmopathy were separated from those with stable hyperthyroidism by a 13 V-J model.

RNA transcripts yielded amplified TCR beta CDR3 regions. HTBI primers were used for first-round RT-PCR of the TCR CDR3. TCRdb passed the multiplex PCR reads through MiXCR, listing each CDR3 protein once. The sample carries over 250,000 distinct CDR3 sequences, around 15% recorded once. The chain carries TRBV5-6 and TRBJ1-4; D is ambiguous. This clonotype was obtained from a woman aged 55-70 years with Graves' ophthalmopathy. The material sequenced was blood. CDR3 nucleotides: TGTGCCAGCAGCTTGTTTTGGGATGCAACTAATGAAAAACTGTTTTTT. Amino acids: CASSLFWDATNEKLFF.